This T cell receptor (beta chain) is drawn from a study of Ad26.COV2.S vaccination and SARS-CoV-2 variants. The overall study: Each vaccinee took Ad26.COV2.S intramuscularly, once or twice 56 days apart. Findings of the study overall: Researchers reported similar non-spike TCR breadth in vaccine and placebo recipients. Total T cell responses, in the TCR breadth and depth analyses, may have been underestimated.

For this clone: Its specificity is not known.

This CDR3 has 15 residues. Between the trimmed V and J ends, which lost 0 bases and 3 bases, there was a span of 11 bases. Germline CDR1 LGHDT, CDR2 YNNKEL (reference sequence). Sequencing was performed with immunoSEQ multiplex PCR; in TCRdb, only in-frame clones are kept and a portion is missing. The sample shows some 500,000 clones, nearly 90% of them seen only once. Treatment defined: some 19 received Ad26.COV2.S at low or high dose, single or two shots; 5 received placebo; per-sample allocation not given. Sampling took place 63 days after the first vaccine or placebo injection. The study used a vaccine consisting of an Ad26 vector that expressed Wuhan-strain SARS-CoV-2 spike.

The rearrangement uses TRBV3-1 (or the pseudogene TRBV3-2) and TRBJ1-2, with D perhaps matching TRBD1 (5 bases). The source material was peripheral blood, sampled in a trial of Ad26.COV2.S vaccine versus placebo. This clonotype originated in a person between 18 and 60 years old who received the Ad26.COV2.S COVID-19 vaccine or a placebo. The CDR3 is CASSQDRGADYGYTF. CDR3 nucleotides: TGTGCCAGCAGCCAAGATCGGGGCGCTGACTATGGCTACACCTTC.